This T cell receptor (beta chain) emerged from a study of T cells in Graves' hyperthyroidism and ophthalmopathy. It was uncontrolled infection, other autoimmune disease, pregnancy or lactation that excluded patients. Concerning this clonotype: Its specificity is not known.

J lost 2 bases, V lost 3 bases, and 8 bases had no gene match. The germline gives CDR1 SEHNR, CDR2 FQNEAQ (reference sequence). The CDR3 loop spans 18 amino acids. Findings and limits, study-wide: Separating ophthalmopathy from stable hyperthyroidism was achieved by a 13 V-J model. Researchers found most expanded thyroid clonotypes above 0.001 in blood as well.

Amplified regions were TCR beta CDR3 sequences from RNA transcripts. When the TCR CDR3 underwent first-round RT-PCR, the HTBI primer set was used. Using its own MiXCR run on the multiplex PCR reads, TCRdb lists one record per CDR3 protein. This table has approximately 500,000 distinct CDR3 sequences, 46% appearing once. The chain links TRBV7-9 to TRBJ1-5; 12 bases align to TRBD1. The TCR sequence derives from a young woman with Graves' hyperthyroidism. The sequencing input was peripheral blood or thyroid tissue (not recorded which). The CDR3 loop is CASSFTQGTGGGNQPQHF. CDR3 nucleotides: TGTGCCAGCAGCTTTACACAGGGGACAGGGGGCGGCAATCAGCCCCAGCATTTT.